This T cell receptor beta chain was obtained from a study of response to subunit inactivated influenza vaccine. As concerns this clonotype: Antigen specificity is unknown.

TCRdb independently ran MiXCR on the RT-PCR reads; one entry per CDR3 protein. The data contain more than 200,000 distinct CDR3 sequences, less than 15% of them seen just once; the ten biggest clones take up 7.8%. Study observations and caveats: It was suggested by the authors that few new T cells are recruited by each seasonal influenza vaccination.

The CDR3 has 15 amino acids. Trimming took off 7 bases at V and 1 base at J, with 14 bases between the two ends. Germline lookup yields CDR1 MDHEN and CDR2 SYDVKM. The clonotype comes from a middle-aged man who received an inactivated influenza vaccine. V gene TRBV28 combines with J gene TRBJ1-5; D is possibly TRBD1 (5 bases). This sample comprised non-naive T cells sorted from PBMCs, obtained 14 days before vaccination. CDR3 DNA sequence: TGTGCCAGCACCCGGGGGGGAGGAAGCAATCAGCCCCAGCATTTT. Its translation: CASTRGGGSNQPQHF.